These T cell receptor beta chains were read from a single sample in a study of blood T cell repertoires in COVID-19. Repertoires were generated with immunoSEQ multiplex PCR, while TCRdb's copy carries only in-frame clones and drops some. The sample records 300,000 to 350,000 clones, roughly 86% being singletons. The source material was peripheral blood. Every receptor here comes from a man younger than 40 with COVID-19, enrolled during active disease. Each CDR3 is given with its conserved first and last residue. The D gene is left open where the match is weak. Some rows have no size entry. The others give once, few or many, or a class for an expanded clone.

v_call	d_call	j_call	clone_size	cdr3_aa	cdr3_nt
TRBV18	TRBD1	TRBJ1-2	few	CASSPPGTAANYGYTF	TGTGCCAGCTCACCACCCGGGACAGCCGCTAACTATGGCTACACCTTC
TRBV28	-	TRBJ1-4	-	CASSFWEGSEKLFF	TGTGCCAGCAGTTTTTGGGAGGGGAGTGAAAAACTGTTTTTT
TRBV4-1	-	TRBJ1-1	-	CASSQDGRLLNTEAFF	TGCGCCAGCAGCCAAGATGGAAGACTGTTGAACACTGAAGCTTTCTTT
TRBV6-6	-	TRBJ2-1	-	CASRPVGRDYNEQFF	TGTGCCAGCAGACCCGTGGGGCGGGACTACAATGAGCAGTTCTTC
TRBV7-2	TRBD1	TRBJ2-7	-	CASLWTGGDIYEQYF	TGTGCCAGCTTGTGGACAGGGGGCGACATCTACGAGCAGTACTTC
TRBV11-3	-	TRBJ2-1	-	CASSLNQENEQFF	TGTGCCAGCAGCTTAAATCAGGAAAATGAGCAGTTCTTC
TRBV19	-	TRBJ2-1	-	CASSIPNLGAYNEQFF	TGTGCCAGTAGTATACCAAACCTCGGGGCCTACAATGAGCAGTTCTTC
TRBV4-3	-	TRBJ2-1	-	CASSLAGGEPHEQFF	TGCGCCAGCAGCCTAGCCGGAGGAGAGCCGCATGAGCAGTTCTTC
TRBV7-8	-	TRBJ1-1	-	CASSRGNTEAFF	TGTGCCAGCAGCAGGGGGAACACTGAAGCTTTCTTT
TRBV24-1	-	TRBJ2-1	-	CATSDSVGEQFF	TGTGCCACCAGTGATTCCGTCGGGGAGCAGTTCTTC
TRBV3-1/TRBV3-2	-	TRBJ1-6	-	CASSRRQWSYNSPLHF	TGTGCCAGCAGCCGGAGACAGTGGTCCTATAATTCACCCCTCCACTTT
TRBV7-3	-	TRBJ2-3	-	CASSLIEGLEGDTQYF	TGTGCCAGCAGCTTGATAGAAGGGTTGGAGGGAGATACGCAGTATTTT
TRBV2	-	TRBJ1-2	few	CASENRNKLSGYTF	TGTGCCAGCGAAAACAGGAATAAACTTTCGGGCTACACCTTC
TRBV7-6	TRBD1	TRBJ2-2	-	CASSLVDRGDTGELFF	TGTGCCAGCAGCTTAGTTGACAGGGGTGACACCGGGGAGCTGTTTTTT
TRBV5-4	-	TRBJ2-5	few	CASSPRDLQETQYF	TGTGCCAGCAGCCCCCGGGACTTACAAGAGACCCAGTACTTC
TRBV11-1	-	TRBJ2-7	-	CASSIGLLTTYEQYF	TGTGCCAGCAGTATAGGACTACTCACGACCTACGAGCAGTACTTC
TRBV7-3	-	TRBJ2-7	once	CASSLGAPYEQYF	TGTGCCAGCAGCTTGGGAGCTCCCTACGAGCAGTACTTC
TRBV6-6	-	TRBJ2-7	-	CASSYTGSSYEQYF	TGTGCCAGCAGTTACACAGGGAGCTCCTACGAGCAGTACTTC
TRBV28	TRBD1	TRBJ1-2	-	CASSSLIPDRDGYTF	TGTGCCAGCAGTTCCCTAATTCCGGACAGGGATGGCTACACCTTC
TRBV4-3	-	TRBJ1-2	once	CASSQDPTGPQHYGYTF	TGCGCCAGCAGCCAAGATCCCACAGGGCCCCAACACTATGGCTACACCTTC
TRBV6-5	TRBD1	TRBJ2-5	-	CASSKDRGLETQYF	TGTGCCAGCAGCAAAGACAGGGGGCTGGAGACCCAGTACTTC
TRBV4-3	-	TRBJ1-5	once	CASSQESRGQPQHF	TGCGCCAGCAGCCAAGAGTCCCGAGGTCAGCCCCAGCATTTT